These T cell receptor beta chains were read from a single sample in a study of blood T cell repertoires in COVID-19. TCRdb's table, derived via immunoSEQ multiplex PCR, lists solely in-frame clones and lacks some. This sample yields about 73,000 clones, of which roughly 80% are seen a single time; 25% to 30% belongs to the top ten. Sequencing was performed on peripheral blood. The source is a human donor in a cohort sampled during active COVID-19. CDR3s include the opening cysteine and the closing phenylalanine or tryptophan. A D gene is named only where the DNA matches it firmly. The size entry is marked missing in some rows and otherwise reads once, few, many or a size class.

d_gene,abundance,v_gene,j_gene,CDR3nt,CDR3aa
.,.,TRBV19,TRBJ1-3,TGTGCCAGTAGTAATCGAGTAATCTCTGGAAACACCATATATTTT,CASSNRVISGNTIYF
TRBD1,.,TRBV11-2,TRBJ2-5,TGTGCCAGCAGCATGGACAGGGGGCCCCAAGAGACCCAGTACTTC,CASSMDRGPQETQYF
.,.,TRBV5-8,TRBJ2-4,TGTGCCAGCAGCATCGACCGGGGAGCCAAAAACATTCAGTACTTC,CASSIDRGAKNIQYF
.,.,TRBV23-1,TRBJ2-7,TGCGCCAGCATTTGGACAGTGAAGGAGCAGTACTTC,CASIWTVKEQYF
.,few,TRBV7-6,TRBJ2-7,TGTGCCAGCAGCCTGGGGAGGGGGTCCTACGAGCAGTACTTC,CASSLGRGSYEQYF
.,.,TRBV12-3/TRBV12-4,TRBJ2-3,TGTGCCAGCAGTCTCACAGATACGCAGTATTTT,CASSLTDTQYF
TRBD1,.,TRBV5-4,TRBJ1-2,TGTGCCAGCAGCACCGGGACAGGGATGGACTATGGCTACACCTTC,CASSTGTGMDYGYTF
.,.,TRBV6-5,TRBJ2-2,TGTGCCAGCAGAGGACAGGGAGGGATTTCCGGGGAGCTGTTTTTT,CASRGQGGISGELFF
TRBD2,.,TRBV18,TRBJ2-7,TGTGCCAGCTCATCGACAGGACTAGCGGGGGAGCAGTACTTC,CASSSTGLAGEQYF
.,.,TRBV18,TRBJ2-3,TGTGCCAGCTCACCCGGTGACTACGCGACAGATACGCAGTATTTT,CASSPGDYATDTQYF
.,.,TRBV4-2,TRBJ2-3,TGTGCCACTTCAGAGGGCGTCGTAAGCACAGATACGCAGTATTTT,CATSEGVVSTDTQYF
TRBD1,.,TRBV9,TRBJ1-1,TGTGCCAGCAGCCCACGGGACAGACACACTGAAGCTTTCTTT,CASSPRDRHTEAFF
TRBD2,once,TRBV6-5,TRBJ2-2,TGTGCCAGCAGTTACTCGACGGGAGGCACCGGGGAGCTGTTTTTT,CASSYSTGGTGELFF
TRBD1,.,TRBV2,TRBJ1-1,TGTGCCGGGGGACAGGGGGATGGGAACACTGAAGCTTTCTTT,CAGGQGDGNTEAFF
.,.,TRBV5-1,TRBJ2-2,TGCGCCAGCAGCTTACGGGAAGGATCAATCGGGGAGCTGTTTTTT,CASSLREGSIGELFF
.,.,TRBV19,TRBJ1-5,TGTGCCAGTAGCAGCGACAGGAGACGAGAACAGCCCCAGCATTTT,CASSSDRRREQPQHF
.,.,TRBV7-9,TRBJ1-2,TGTGCCAGCAGCTCCCTCGGGACTCTAGGAATTAACTATGGCTACACCTTC,CASSSLGTLGINYGYTF
.,.,TRBV6-1,TRBJ1-1,TGTGCCAGCAGTGGTCCCAACGGGCTAATAACAGGTGAAGCTTTCTTT,CASSGPNGLITGEAFF
TRBD1,.,TRBV7-7,TRBJ2-2,TGTGCTAGCGGGACAGGGGCCGGGGAGCTGTTTTTT,CASGTGAGELFF
.,.,TRBV15,TRBJ2-3,TGTGCCACCAGCAGAGCCCGGGATACGCAGTATTTT,CATSRARDTQYF
.,.,TRBV7-9,TRBJ2-7,TGTGCCAGCAGCCCTAGCCTCTACGAGCAGTACTTC,CASSPSLYEQYF
TRBD1,.,TRBV6-1,TRBJ2-5,TGTGCCAGCAGTGAAGCAACAGGGGGCGGGGAGACCCAGTACTTC,CASSEATGGGETQYF
TRBD1,.,TRBV27,TRBJ2-1,TGTGCCAGCAGTGGACAGGGAAGTAACAATGAGCAGTTCTTC,CASSGQGSNNEQFF
.,.,TRBV5-6,TRBJ1-5,TGTGCCAGCAGCCCGGGGTTTAGCAATCAGCCCCAGCATTTT,CASSPGFSNQPQHF
TRBD1,once,TRBV28,TRBJ2-7,TGTGCCAGCAGCCCCCCAGGGGGCCTCTACGAGCAGTACTTC,CASSPPGGLYEQYF
.,.,TRBV5-4,TRBJ2-5,TGTGCCAGCAGCCCCGAAGGGGTAGGCTCGGTGACAGAGACCCAGTACTTC,CASSPEGVGSVTETQYF
.,.,TRBV18,TRBJ1-2,TGTGCCAGCTCACCGGACAGCAACTATGGCTACACCTTC,CASSPDSNYGYTF
TRBD2,once,TRBV5-6,TRBJ2-1,TGTGCCAGCAGCTTGCTAGCGGGGGACCCTTGGGATGAGCAGTTCTTC,CASSLLAGDPWDEQFF
TRBD2,.,TRBV7-2,TRBJ2-3,TGTGCCAGCAGCTCTAGCGGGGGCCCCACAGATACGCAGTATTTT,CASSSSGGPTDTQYF
TRBD2,once,TRBV19,TRBJ2-1,TGTGCCAGTAGTTCAAGTCGACTAGCGGGCAATGAGCAGTTCTTC,CASSSSRLAGNEQFF
.,.,TRBV25-1,TRBJ2-7,TGTGCCAGCAGTGATTCACGGTCCGGGTCCTACGAGCAGTACTTC,CASSDSRSGSYEQYF
.,.,TRBV10-3,TRBJ2-2,TGTGCCATCAGTGACAGGCCCACTACCGGGGAGCTGTTTTTT,CAISDRPTTGELFF
.,.,TRBV5-4,TRBJ1-1,TGTGCCAGCACACCACAGGGTGGCACTGAAGCTTTCTTT,CASTPQGGTEAFF
TRBD1,.,TRBV4-2,TRBJ2-7,TGTGCCAGCAGCCAAGGTGGGACAGGGGGCGCGGAGTACTTC,CASSQGGTGGAEYF
TRBD1,.,TRBV3-1/TRBV3-2,TRBJ1-1,TGTGCCAGCAGCCAGATAAGGACAGGGGGAGAAGCTTTCTTT,CASSQIRTGGEAFF
.,.,TRBV5-6,TRBJ2-2,TGTGCCAGCACCAGGGGTCGGGAGCTGTTTTTT,CASTRGRELFF